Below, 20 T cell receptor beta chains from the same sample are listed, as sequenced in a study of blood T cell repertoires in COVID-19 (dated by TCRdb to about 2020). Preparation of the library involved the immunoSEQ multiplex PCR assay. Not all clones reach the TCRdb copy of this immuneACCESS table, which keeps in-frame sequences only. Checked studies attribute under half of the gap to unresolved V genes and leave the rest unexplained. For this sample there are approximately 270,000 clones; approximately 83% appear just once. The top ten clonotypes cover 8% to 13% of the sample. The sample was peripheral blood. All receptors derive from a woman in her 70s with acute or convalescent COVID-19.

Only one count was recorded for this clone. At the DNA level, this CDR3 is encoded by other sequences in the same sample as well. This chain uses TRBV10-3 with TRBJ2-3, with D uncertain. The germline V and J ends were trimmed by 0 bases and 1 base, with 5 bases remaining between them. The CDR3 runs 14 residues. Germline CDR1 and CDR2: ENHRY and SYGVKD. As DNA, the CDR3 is TGTGCCATCAGTGAGTCGAGCGGCACAGATACGCAGTATTTT. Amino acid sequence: CAISESSGTDTQYF.

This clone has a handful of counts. The DNA of the CDR3 is TGTGCCAGCAAAAGAGAGGGGGACACTGAAGCTTTCTTT. Its protein is CASKREGDTEAFF. The chain has TRBV7-3 and TRBJ1-1; TRBD1 might be the D (6 bases). Trimming pared 7 bases from V and 3 bases from J, leaving 12 bases between. The CDR3 has 13 amino acids. Germline values: CDR1 SGHTA, CDR2 FQGTGA.

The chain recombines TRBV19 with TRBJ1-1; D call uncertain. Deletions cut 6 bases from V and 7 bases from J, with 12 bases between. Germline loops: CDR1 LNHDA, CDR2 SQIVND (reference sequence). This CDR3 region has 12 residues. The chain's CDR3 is CASSPVRSEAFF. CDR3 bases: TGTGCCAGTAGCCCCGTGCGTAGTGAAGCTTTCTTT.

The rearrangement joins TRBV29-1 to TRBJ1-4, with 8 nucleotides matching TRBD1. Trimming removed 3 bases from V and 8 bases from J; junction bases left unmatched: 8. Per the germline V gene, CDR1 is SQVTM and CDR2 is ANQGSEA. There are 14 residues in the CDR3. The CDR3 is CSVDLDRAGEKLFF. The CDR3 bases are TGCAGCGTTGATTTGGACAGGGCTGGCGAAAAACTGTTTTTT. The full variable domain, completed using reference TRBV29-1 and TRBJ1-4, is SAVISQKPSRDICQRGTSLTIQCQVDSQVTMMFWYRQQPGQSLTLIATANQGSEATYESGFVIDKFPISRPNLTFSTLTVSNMSPEDSSIYLCSVDLDRAGEKLFFGSGTQLSVL.

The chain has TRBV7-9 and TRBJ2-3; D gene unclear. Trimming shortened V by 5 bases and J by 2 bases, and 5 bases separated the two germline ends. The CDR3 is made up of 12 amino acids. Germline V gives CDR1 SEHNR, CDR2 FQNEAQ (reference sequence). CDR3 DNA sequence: TGTGCCAGCAGCCCCAACACAGATACGCAGTATTTT. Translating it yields CASSPNTDTQYF.

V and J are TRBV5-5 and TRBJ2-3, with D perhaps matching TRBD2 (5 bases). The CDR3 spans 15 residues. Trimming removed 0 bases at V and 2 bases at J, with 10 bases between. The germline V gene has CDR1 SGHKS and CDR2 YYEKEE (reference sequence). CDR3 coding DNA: TGTGCCAGCAGCTTGGGGCTAGCTTACACAGATACGCAGTATTTT. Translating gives CASSLGLAYTDTQYF.

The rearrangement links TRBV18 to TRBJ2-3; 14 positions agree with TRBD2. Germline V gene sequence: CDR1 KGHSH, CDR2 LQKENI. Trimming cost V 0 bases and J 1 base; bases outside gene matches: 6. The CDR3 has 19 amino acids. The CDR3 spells CASSPPGLAGEIGTDTQYF. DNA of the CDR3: TGTGCCAGCTCACCACCGGGACTAGCGGGGGAAATTGGCACAGATACGCAGTATTTT.

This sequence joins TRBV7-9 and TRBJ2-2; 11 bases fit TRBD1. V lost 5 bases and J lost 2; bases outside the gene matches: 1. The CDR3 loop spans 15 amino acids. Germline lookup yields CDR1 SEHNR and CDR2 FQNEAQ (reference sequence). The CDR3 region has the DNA TGTGCCAGCAGCGGGACAGGGGGAAACACCGGGGAGCTGTTTTTT. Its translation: CASSGTGGNTGELFF.

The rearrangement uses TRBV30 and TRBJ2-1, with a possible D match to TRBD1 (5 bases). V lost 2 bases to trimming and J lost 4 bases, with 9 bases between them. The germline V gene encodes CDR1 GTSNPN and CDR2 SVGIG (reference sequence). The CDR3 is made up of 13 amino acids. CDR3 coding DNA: TGTGCCTGGAGTTGGACACCTTACAATGAGCAGTTCTTC. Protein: CAWSWTPYNEQFF.

This CDR3 reads CASSLQLFSGYTF. The CDR3 region has the DNA TGTGCCAGTAGTTTACAGCTTTTCAGCGGCTACACCTTC. The V and J genes are TRBV19 and TRBJ1-2, with unresolved D. CDR3 length: 13 amino acids. The V end lost 5 bases, the J end lost 8 bases, and 15 bases lay between the germline ends. Germline V gene data show CDR1 as LNHDA and CDR2 as SQIVND (reference sequence).

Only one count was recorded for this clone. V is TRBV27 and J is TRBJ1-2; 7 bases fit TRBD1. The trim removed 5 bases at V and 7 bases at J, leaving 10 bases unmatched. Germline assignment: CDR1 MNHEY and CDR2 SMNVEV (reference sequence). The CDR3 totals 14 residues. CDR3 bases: TGTGCCAGCAGTCTGACAGGGAGGTTGTTTGGCTACACCTTC. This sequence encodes CASSLTGRLFGYTF.

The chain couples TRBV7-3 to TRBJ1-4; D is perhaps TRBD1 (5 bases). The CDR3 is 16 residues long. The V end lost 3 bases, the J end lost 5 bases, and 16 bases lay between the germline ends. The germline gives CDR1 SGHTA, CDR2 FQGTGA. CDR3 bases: TGTGCCAGCAGCTTTTGGGCCGGGACTTGGAATGAAAAACTGTTTTTT. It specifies CASSFWAGTWNEKLFF.

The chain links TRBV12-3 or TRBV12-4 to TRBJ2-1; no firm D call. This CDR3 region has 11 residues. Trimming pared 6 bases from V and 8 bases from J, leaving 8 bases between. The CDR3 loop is CASSSRDEQFF. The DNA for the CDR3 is TGTGCCAGCAGCTCAAGAGATGAGCAGTTCTTC.

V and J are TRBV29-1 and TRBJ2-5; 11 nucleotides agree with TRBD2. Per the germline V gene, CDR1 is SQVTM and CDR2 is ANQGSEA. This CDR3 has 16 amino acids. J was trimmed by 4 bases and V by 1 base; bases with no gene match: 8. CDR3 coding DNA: TGCAGCGTTGAAGGACTAGCGGGGCATCGAGGAGAGACCCAGTACTTC. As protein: CSVEGLAGHRGETQYF.

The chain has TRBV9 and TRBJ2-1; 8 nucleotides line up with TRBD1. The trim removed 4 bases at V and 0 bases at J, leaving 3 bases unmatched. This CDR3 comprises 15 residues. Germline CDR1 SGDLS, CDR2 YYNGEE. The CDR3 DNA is TGTGCCAGCAGCTTCGACAGGGGCTCCTACAATGAGCAGTTCTTC. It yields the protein CASSFDRGSYNEQFF.

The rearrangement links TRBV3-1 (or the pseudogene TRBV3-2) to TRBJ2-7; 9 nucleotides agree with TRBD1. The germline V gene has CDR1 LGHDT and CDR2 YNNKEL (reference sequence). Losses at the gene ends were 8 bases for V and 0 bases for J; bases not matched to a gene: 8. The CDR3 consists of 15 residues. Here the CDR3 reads CASQAPGQGSYEQYF. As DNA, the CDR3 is TGTGCCAGCCAGGCGCCGGGACAGGGCTCCTACGAGCAGTACTTC.

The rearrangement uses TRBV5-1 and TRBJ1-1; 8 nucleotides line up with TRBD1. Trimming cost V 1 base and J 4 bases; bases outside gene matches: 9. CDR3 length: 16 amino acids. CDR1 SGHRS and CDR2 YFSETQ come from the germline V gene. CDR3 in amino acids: CASSLTAGGSSTEAFF. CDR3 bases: TGCGCCAGCAGCTTGACGGCAGGGGGCTCGAGCACTGAAGCTTTCTTT.

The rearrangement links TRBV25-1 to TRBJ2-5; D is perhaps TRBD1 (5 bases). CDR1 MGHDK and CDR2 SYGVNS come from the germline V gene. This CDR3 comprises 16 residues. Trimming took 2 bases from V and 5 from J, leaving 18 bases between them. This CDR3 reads CASSEGWVRVVETQYF. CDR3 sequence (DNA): TGTGCCAGCAGTGAAGGGTGGGTCAGGGTAGTTGAGACCCAGTACTTC. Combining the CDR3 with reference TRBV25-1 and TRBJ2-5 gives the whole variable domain EADIYQTPRYLVIGTGKKITLECSQTMGHDKMYWYQQDPGMELHLIHYSYGVNSTEKGDLSSESTVSRIRTEHFPLTLESARPSHTSQYLCASSEGWVRVVETQYFGPGTRLLVL.

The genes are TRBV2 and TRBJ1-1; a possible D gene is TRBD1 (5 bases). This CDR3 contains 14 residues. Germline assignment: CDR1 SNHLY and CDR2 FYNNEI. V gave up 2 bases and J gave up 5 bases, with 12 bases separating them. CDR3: CASSEREGKTEAFF. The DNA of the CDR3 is TGTGCCAGCAGTGAACGGGAGGGGAAAACTGAAGCTTTCTTT.

The CDR3 coding sequence is TGTGCCAGCAGAGATCTTCGGAACTATGGCTACACCTTC. This sequence encodes CASRDLRNYGYTF. V and J are TRBV6-6 and TRBJ1-2; D remains unclear. The CDR3 is 13 residues long. CDR1 is MNHNY, CDR2 SVGAGI, per germline (reference sequence). Trimming took 6 bases from V and 2 from J, leaving 10 bases between them.